This T cell receptor (beta chain) came from a study of read filtering for tumor transcriptome and immune sequencing. Study-wide context: Mean patient age was around 66 years, range about 45 to 85; 17 male, more than 11 female.

The sample holds many counts of this clonotype. Antigen unknown. Molecular barcoded adaptors covering alpha/delta and beta/gamma chains were used on about 390 ng RNA. TCRdb itself ran the reads through MiXCR, one entry per CDR3 protein. The table shows over 45,000 distinct CDR3 sequences, with approximately 22% occurring only once. Every patient had bone marrow sampled while the disease was active. Study-wide results and caveats: The CD138-negative fraction was mixed bone marrow immune cells, not pure T cells.

Trimming shortened V by 5 bases and J by 7 bases, and 12 bases separated the two germline ends. The CDR3 has 14 residues. Sequenced sample: a population of CD138-negative cells sorted from bone marrow. The receptor was derived from a donor over 35 with multiple myeloma. The chain recombines TRBV12-3 or TRBV12-4 with TRBJ1-6; possible D gene TRBD1, 5 bases. CDR3 protein: CASSPGAVNSPLHF. The CDR3 bases are TGTGCCAGCAGTCCCGGGGCAGTAAATTCACCCCTCCACTTT.